The source of this T cell receptor beta chain is a study of blood T cell repertoires in COVID-19. As for the study in general: Samples came from the United States, Italy and Spain, spanning acute and convalescent COVID-19. T cells, B-cell-depleted T cells, or PBMCs provided the cDNA or gDNA that served as material.

In germline, CDR1 is KGHSH, CDR2 LQKENI. This CDR3 has 13 amino acids. V lost 2 bases and J 9 bases, leaving 11 bases between the germline ends. Original methodology: For nucleated cells, counts were estimated from reference gene primer amplification. TCRdb keeps only in-frame clones here, not all; method: immunoSEQ multiplex PCR. V, J and clone size are those of that table, while D and trimming were read from the DNA. Of about 150,000 clones listed, around 84% are singletons. The sequenced sample consisted of peripheral blood. This clonotype was sampled from a woman in her forties or fifties with acute or convalescent COVID-19. The V gene is TRBV18, the J gene TRBJ2-1; perhaps TRBD2 as D (5 bases). The CDR3, as DNA: TGTGCCAGCTCACCATTACTAGGTCCTGAGCAGTTCTTC. Protein product: CASSPLLGPEQFF.